Listed below are T cell receptor beta chains from one sample, sequenced in a study of control samples from healthy donors and cancer patients. Here immunoSEQ multiplex PCR was the method, and the copy in TCRdb shows in-frame clones only, minus some. The sample includes fewer than 95,000 clones, 70% to 90% of them seen just once. The sequenced sample was blood. The origin of the receptors is a man aged 25 to 40 in good health. CDR3s leave out the opening cysteine and the closing phenylalanine or tryptophan. Fields, in order: V gene, CDR3 protein.

>TRBV5-1
ASTRGAVTGELF
>TRBV18
ASSPPSQTTGELF
>TRBV25-1
ASSVSAGTHIVTEAF
>TRBV5-4
ASSSPSRVAGANVLT
>TRBV2
ASSGLAGYNEQF
>TRBV6-5
ASSRGPYEQY
>TRBV6-2/TRBV6-3
ASSWTSGGADTQY
>TRBV4-1
ASSQVSGVRPHGYT
>TRBV9
ASSVRPDLGTEAF
>TRBV5-1
ASGRGAEEGIQY
>TRBV7-3
ASSPISAGELF
>TRBV6-6
ASSYLGTGGEKLF
>TRBV6-1
ASSGWDRGNSGNTIY
>TRBV2
ASTKGSSGRAGDTQY
>TRBV3-1/TRBV3-2
ASSQRFGQPQH
>TRBV20-1
SAFFSGKAF
>TRBV10-1
ASSRTGGTGELF
>TRBV9
ASSTLISPLH
>TRBV7-8
ASGNRAKLF
>TRBV7-2
ASSPRNEQF
>TRBV27
ASSLSSAIQGYT
>TRBV28
ASSSPTGLDQPQH
>TRBV5-4
ASSLGGYQPQH
>TRBV18
ASSPPSSGHGYT
>TRBV6-5
ASSPGQWIGYT
>TRBV2
ASSDRGGPTDTQY
>TRBV4-1
ASSSLPDWGEQF
>TRBV6-5
ASSSPGRDTGELF
>TRBV4-2
ASSREDRNSPLH
>TRBV7-3
ASSSTSGGNTGELF
>TRBV27
ASRGAGGRDTGELF
>TRBV28
ASTSAFLQGFGYT
>TRBV5-1
ASSFGQGSFYEQY
>TRBV7-9
ASSLAQVGELF
>TRBV6-5
ASSRLGQGTEAF
>TRBV3-1/TRBV3-2
ASSRTGYYGYT
>TRBV5-1
ASSFGATNEKLF
>TRBV19
ASSMDRGNQPQH
>TRBV28
ASSPTGTGVV
>TRBV29-1
SVAASTDTQY
>TRBV27
ASSLSAAPNEKLF
>TRBV7-2
ASSLVRGYGYT
>TRBV28
ASSTPPEAF
>TRBV24-1
ATPYWRGLYNSPLH
>TRBV25-1
ASSGQGQLNEQF
>TRBV3-1/TRBV3-2
ASSLSTRGTQY
>TRBV7-9
ASSSGLAGREQY
>TRBV29-1
SVDYRDKGSYEQY
>TRBV9
ASSATAGASGNTIY
>TRBV19
ASSILGGAAGELF